This record concerns one TCR beta chain sequence. The antigen remains unidentified. These data originate in a study of T-cell memory formation after mild COVID-19. Study-wide context: Each donor largely had its own TCR clusters.

TCRdb itself ran the 5' RACE reads through MiXCR, one entry per CDR3 protein. The top ten hold about 8.7% of the sample, which has hundreds of thousands of distinct CDR3 sequences, less than 25% seen once. This CDR3 is built from 15 residues. Germline V gene data show CDR1 as MNHEY and CDR2 as SVGAGI. V shed 0 bases, J shed 4 bases, and the junction held 4 bases outside the gene matches. General study results and limits: Memory cells collected pre-infection included some clones that later responded, suggesting cross-reactive memory joined. The authors did not confirm SARS-CoV-2 specificity of second-wave clones peaking day 37. Among contracting clones, CD4+ were mainly CM/EM and CD8+ enriched in EMRA.

The chain carries TRBV6-5 and TRBJ2-5; 8 bases match TRBD2. Sequenced: PBMCs or a T cell subset sorted from them (not recorded which). This clonotype originated in an adult woman who had mild COVID-19 (a few samples of this study predate the infection). Cell type and time point are not known. The CDR3 reads CASSYSSGTLETQYF. CDR3 DNA: TGTGCCAGCAGTTACTCTAGCGGGACATTAGAGACCCAGTACTTC.